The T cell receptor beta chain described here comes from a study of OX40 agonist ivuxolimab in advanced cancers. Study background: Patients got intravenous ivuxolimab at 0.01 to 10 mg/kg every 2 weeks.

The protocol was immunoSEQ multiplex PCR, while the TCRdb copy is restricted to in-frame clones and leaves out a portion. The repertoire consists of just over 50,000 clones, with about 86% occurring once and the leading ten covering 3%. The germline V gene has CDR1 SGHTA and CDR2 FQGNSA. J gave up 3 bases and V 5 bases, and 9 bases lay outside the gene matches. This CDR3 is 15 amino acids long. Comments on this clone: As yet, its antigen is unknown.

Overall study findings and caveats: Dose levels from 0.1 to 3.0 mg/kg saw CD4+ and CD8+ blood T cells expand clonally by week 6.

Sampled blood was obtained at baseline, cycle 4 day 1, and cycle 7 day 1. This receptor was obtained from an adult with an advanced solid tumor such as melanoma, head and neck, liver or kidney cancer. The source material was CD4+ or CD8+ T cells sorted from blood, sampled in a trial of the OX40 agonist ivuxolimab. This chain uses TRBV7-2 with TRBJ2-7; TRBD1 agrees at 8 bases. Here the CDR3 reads CASSLGQGGFYEQYF. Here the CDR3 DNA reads TGTGCCAGCAGCCTAGGACAGGGCGGTTTCTACGAGCAGTACTTC.